The rows below give T cell receptor beta chains drawn from one sample of a study of response to subunit inactivated influenza vaccine. TCRdb recomputed calls from the RT-PCR reads with MiXCR, one row per CDR3 protein. The sample has some 800,000 distinct CDR3 sequences; less than 25% are singletons. The specimen comprised PBMCs from blood, sampled 4 to 6 days after vaccination. The source is a man aged 45-60 years who received an inactivated influenza vaccine. Each CDR3 is given with its conserved first and last residue. The order of the fields is J gene, clone size, V gene, D gene, CDR3 DNA, CDR3 protein. A D gene is named only where the DNA matches it firmly. The listing skips clone size in some rows; elsewhere it reads once, few, many or a size class.

j_call: TRBJ2-3; clone_size: NA; v_call: TRBV20-1; d_call: NA; cdr3_nt: TGCAGTGCTTTTCAGGGGTCTAGCACAGATACGCAGTATTTT; cdr3_aa: CSAFQGSSTDTQYF
j_call: TRBJ2-7; clone_size: few; v_call: TRBV29-1; d_call: TRBD1; cdr3_nt: TGCAGCGTTGAAGATCCGGCCAGGGGGTACGAGCAGTACTTC; cdr3_aa: CSVEDPARGYEQYF
j_call: TRBJ1-5; clone_size: NA; v_call: TRBV25-1; d_call: NA; cdr3_nt: TGTGCCAGCAGTGCGCTTAATCAGCCCCAGCATTTT; cdr3_aa: CASSALNQPQHF
j_call: TRBJ2-7; clone_size: NA; v_call: TRBV14; d_call: NA; cdr3_nt: TGTGCCAGCAGCCAAGTACAAGCGGGCCGGGGCGAGCAGTACTTC; cdr3_aa: CASSQVQAGRGEQYF
j_call: TRBJ2-1; clone_size: NA; v_call: TRBV6-2/TRBV6-3; d_call: TRBD2; cdr3_nt: TGTGCCAGCAGTACGGGACTAGCGGACAATGAGCAGTTCTTC; cdr3_aa: CASSTGLADNEQFF
j_call: TRBJ2-3; clone_size: few; v_call: TRBV20-1; d_call: NA; cdr3_nt: TGCAGTGCTAGAGTATTCGGGGGGCAAAGCACAGATACGCAGTATTTT; cdr3_aa: CSARVFGGQSTDTQYF
j_call: TRBJ2-1; clone_size: few; v_call: TRBV11-1; d_call: TRBD2; cdr3_nt: TGTGCCAGCAGCTTAGAGGGCGGGAGAGGAGGTTTTGAGCAGTTCTTC; cdr3_aa: CASSLEGGRGGFEQFF
j_call: TRBJ1-1; clone_size: once; v_call: TRBV29-1; d_call: TRBD1; cdr3_nt: TGCAGCGTCCAAGGGGGCGCCCTGAACACTGAAGCTTTCTTT; cdr3_aa: CSVQGGALNTEAFF
j_call: TRBJ2-7; clone_size: NA; v_call: TRBV29-1; d_call: NA; cdr3_nt: TGCAGCGTTCTCAGAAGTAGCTCCTACGAGCAGTACTTC; cdr3_aa: CSVLRSSSYEQYF
j_call: TRBJ2-2; clone_size: NA; v_call: TRBV7-9; d_call: NA; cdr3_nt: TGTGCCAGCAGCTTCTCGTCTAACGCGAACACCGGGGAGCTGTTTTTT; cdr3_aa: CASSFSSNANTGELFF
j_call: TRBJ2-1; clone_size: few; v_call: TRBV20-1; d_call: TRBD2; cdr3_nt: TGCAGTGCTAGGCCGGGACTAGCGGGGGGAAACAATGAGCAGTTCTTC; cdr3_aa: CSARPGLAGGNNEQFF
j_call: TRBJ2-2; clone_size: NA; v_call: TRBV7-2; d_call: NA; cdr3_nt: TGTGCCAGCCTCTTGTACACCTCGGGGGGGGAGCTGTTTTTT; cdr3_aa: CASLLYTSGGELFF
j_call: TRBJ2-5; clone_size: few; v_call: TRBV15; d_call: TRBD1; cdr3_nt: TGTGCCGCCAGACAGGGGATTGCTCAAGAGACCCAGTACTTC; cdr3_aa: CAARQGIAQETQYF
j_call: TRBJ2-3; clone_size: many; v_call: TRBV12-3/TRBV12-4; d_call: NA; cdr3_nt: TGTGCCAGCTCTAGGGGAAGCACAGATACGCAGTATTTT; cdr3_aa: CASSRGSTDTQYF
j_call: TRBJ1-1; clone_size: NA; v_call: TRBV3-1; d_call: NA; cdr3_nt: TGTGCCAGCAGCCAAATTGATACTGAAGCTTTCTTT; cdr3_aa: CASSQIDTEAFF
j_call: TRBJ2-1; clone_size: NA; v_call: TRBV7-6; d_call: NA; cdr3_nt: TGTGCCAGCAGCTTAGCGCAGAAACCTTGGGAGCGGAGCTCCTACAATGAGCAGTTCTTC; cdr3_aa: CASSLAQKPWERSSYNEQFF
j_call: TRBJ2-3; clone_size: NA; v_call: TRBV5-1; d_call: NA; cdr3_nt: TGCGCCAGCAACCCCCTCGCGGGAACAGATACGCAGTATTTT; cdr3_aa: CASNPLAGTDTQYF